The sequence of this T cell receptor beta chain was determined in a study of T cell responses to AZD1222 COVID-19 vaccine. Trimming left V 5 bases short and J 2 bases short, with 19 bases between. Looked up from germline, CDR1 is SGHTA and CDR2 is FQGNSA. The CDR3 runs to 16 residues. The repertoire was sequenced with immunoSEQ multiplex PCR; TCRdb's copy has only in-frame clones and lacks some. The data contain over 100,000 clones, over 75% of them singletons. This specimen was peripheral blood, taken on day 0 of AZD1222 vaccination. This TCR came from an adult in good health. The chain links TRBV7-2 to TRBJ2-7; the D gene could be TRBD1 or TRBD2 (5 bases each). The CDR3 DNA sequence: TGTGCCAGCAGCCCCGGTCGGGGCAGGATCACCTACGAGCAGTACTTC. Protein: CASSPGRGRITYEQYF. Drawing the rest from reference TRBV7-2 and TRBJ2-7, the complete variable domain is GAGVSQSPSNKVTEKGKDVELRCDPISGHTALYWYRQSLGQGLEFLIYFQGNSAPDKSGLPSDRFSAERTGGSVSTLTIQRTQQEDSAVYLCASSPGRGRITYEQYFGPGTRLTVT.